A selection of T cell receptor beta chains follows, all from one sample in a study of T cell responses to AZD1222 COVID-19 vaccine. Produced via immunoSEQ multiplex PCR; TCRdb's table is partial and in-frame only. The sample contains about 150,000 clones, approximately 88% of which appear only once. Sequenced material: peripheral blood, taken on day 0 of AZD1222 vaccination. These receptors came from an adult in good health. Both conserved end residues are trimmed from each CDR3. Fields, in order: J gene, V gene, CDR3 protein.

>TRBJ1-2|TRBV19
ASSIGDLQDGYT
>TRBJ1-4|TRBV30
AWSSSGVPNEKLF
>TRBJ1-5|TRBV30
AWSVGRADGQPQH
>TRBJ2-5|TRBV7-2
ASSLDLGAETQY
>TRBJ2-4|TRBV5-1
ASSLDPLQGAKNIQY
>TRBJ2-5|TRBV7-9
ASSLEGFGETQY
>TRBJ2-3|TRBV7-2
ASSLGGGTQY
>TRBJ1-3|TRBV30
ASDRYSGNTIY
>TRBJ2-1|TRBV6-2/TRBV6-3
ASSPPTSGRLDEQF
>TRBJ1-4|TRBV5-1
ASSLTTNEKLF
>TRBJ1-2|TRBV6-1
ASSERSLGQGHGYT
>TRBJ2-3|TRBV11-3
ASSSGADTQY
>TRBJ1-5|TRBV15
ATSSRAPNQPQH
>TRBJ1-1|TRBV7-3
ASSPEVGTEAF
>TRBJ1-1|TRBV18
ASSPELYTEAF
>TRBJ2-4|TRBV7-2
ASSLSTRSQNIQY
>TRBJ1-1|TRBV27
ASSLNPDTEAF
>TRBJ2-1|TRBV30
AWSRRVNEQF
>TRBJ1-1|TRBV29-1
SVVGEEAF
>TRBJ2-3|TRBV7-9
ASSPVGQGSDTQY
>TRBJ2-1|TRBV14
ASSRNSGLADYNEQF
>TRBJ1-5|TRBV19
ASSRRQPNQPQH
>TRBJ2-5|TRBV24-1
ATSETQWGETQY
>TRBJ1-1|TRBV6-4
ASSVSRGNTEAF
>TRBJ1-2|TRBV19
ASTGRAGGYT
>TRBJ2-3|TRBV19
ASSMDRGRDTQY
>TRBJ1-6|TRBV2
ASNAPGTNSPLH
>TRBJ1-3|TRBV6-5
ATRVGNTIY
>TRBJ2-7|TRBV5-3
ARSRTGWKQY